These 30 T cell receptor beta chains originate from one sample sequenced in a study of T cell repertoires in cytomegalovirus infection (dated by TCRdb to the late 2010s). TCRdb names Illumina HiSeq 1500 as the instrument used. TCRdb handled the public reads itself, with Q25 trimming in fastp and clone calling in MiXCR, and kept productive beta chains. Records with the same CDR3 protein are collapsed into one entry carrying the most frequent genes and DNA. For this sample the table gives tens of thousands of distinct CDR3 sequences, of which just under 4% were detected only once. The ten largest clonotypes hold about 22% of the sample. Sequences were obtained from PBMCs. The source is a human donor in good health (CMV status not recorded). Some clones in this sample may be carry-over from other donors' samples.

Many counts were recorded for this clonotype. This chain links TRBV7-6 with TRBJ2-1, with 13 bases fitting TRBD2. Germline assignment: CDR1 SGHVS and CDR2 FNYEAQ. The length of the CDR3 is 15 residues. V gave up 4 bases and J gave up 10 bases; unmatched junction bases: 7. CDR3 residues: CASSSLAGGPFEQFF. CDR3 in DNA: TGTGCCAGCAGCTCACTAGCGGGGGGGCCATTCGAGCAGTTCTTC.

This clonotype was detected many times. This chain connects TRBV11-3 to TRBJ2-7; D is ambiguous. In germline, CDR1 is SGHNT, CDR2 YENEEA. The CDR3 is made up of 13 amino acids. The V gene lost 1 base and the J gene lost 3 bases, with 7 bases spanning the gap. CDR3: CASSLGMGYEQYF. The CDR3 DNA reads TGTGCCAGCAGCTTAGGAATGGGCTACGAGCAGTACTTC.

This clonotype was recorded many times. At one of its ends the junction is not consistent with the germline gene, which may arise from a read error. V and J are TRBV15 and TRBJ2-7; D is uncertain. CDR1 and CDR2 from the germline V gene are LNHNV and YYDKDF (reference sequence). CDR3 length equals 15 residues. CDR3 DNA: TGTGCCACCAGCCGAGACGTAACTCTCTCCTACGAGCAGTACTTC. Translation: CATSRDVTLSYEQYF.

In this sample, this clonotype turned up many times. CDR3 region: CATISGGRGSGYEQFF. The CDR3 DNA is TGTGCCACCATCTCGGGCGGGCGGGGGTCCGGGTATGAGCAGTTCTTC. This chain uses TRBV28 with TRBJ2-1; 7 bases are a match to TRBD2. The V gene's germline CDR1 is MDHEN and CDR2 SYDVKM. Trimming at V came to 10 bases and at J to 8 bases, leaving 20 bases not matched to a gene. This CDR3 has 16 amino acids.

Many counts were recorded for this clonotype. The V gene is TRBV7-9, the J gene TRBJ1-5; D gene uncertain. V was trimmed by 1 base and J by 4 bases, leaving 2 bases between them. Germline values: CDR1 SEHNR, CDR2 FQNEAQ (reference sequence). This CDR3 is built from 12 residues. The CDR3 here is CASSLENQPQHF. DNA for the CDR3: TGTGCCAGCAGCTTAGAAAATCAGCCCCAGCATTTT.

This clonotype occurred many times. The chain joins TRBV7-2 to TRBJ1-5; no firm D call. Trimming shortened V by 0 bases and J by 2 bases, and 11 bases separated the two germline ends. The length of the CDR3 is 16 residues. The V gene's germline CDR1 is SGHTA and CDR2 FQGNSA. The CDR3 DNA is TGTGCCAGCAGCTTAGCGCCGGGGAGGGGCAATCAGCCCCAGCATTTT. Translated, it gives CASSLAPGRGNQPQHF.

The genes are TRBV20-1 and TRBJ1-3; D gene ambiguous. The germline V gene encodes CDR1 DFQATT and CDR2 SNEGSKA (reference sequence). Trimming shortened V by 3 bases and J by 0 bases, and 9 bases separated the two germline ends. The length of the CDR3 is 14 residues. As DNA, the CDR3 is TGCAGTGCTAGTGATGAGCTCTCTGGAAACACCATATATTTT. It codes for CSASDELSGNTIYF.

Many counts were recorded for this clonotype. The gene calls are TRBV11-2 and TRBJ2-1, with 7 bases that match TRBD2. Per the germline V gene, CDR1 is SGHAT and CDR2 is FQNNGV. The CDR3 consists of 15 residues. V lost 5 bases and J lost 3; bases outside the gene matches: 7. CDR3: CASSLRLANYNEQFF. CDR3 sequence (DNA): TGTGCCAGCAGCCTCAGACTAGCTAACTACAATGAGCAGTTCTTC.

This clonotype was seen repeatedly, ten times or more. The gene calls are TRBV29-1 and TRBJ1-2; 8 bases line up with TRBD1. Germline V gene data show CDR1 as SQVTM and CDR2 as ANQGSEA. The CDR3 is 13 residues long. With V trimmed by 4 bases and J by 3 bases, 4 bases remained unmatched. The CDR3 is CSVGSGGDYGYTF. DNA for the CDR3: TGCAGCGTTGGCTCAGGGGGCGACTATGGCTACACCTTC.

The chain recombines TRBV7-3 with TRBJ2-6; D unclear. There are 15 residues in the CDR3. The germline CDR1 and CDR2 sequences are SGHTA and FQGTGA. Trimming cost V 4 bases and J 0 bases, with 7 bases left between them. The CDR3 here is CASSYSVSGANVLTF. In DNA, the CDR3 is TGTGCCAGCAGCTACAGCGTCTCTGGGGCCAACGTCCTGACTTTC.

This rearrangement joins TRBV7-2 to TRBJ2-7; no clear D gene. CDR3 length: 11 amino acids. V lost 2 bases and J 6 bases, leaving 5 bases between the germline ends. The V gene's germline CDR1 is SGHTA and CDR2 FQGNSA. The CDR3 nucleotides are TGTGCCAGCAGCTTATCCGGCGAGCAGTACTTC. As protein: CASSLSGEQYF.

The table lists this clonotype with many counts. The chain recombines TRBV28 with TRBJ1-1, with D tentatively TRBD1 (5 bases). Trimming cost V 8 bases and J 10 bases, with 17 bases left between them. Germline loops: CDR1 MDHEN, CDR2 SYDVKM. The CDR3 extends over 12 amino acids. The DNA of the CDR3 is TGTGCCAGCTCTCTGGGAACAGGTCCAGCTTTCTTT. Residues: CASSLGTGPAFF.

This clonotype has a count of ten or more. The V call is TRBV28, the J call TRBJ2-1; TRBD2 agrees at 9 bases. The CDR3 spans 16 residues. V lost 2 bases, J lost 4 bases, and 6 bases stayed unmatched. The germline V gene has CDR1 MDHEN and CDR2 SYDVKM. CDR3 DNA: TGTGCCAGCAGTTTAAAACTAGCGGGCCCTTACAATGAGCAGTTCTTC. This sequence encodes CASSLKLAGPYNEQFF.

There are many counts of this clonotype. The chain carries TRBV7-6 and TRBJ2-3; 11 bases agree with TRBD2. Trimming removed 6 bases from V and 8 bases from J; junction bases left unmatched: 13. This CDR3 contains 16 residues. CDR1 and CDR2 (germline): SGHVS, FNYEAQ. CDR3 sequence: CASSPTTSGISGTQYF. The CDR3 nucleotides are TGTGCCAGCAGTCCAACGACTAGCGGGATAAGCGGTACGCAGTATTTT.

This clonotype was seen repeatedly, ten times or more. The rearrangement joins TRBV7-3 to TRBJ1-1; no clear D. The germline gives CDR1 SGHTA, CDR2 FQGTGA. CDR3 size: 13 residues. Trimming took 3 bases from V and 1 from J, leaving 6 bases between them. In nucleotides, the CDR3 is TGTGCCAGCAGCTTTTTAGAGAACACTGAAGCTTTCTTT. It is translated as CASSFLENTEAFF.

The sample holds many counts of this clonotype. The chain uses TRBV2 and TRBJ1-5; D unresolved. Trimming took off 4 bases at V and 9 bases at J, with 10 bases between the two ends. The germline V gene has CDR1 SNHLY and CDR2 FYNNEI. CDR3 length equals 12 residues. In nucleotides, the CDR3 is TGTGCCAGCAGTGTCACCAACCGGCCCCAGCATTTT. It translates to CASSVTNRPQHF.

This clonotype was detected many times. CDR3 sequence: CASSAGTGYSNQPQHF. Written as DNA, the CDR3 is TGTGCCAGCAGTGCCGGGACAGGGTATAGCAATCAGCCCCAGCATTTT. The rearrangement uses TRBV28 and TRBJ1-5; 9 bases agree with TRBD1. V lost 5 bases and J lost 0; bases outside the gene matches: 5. There are 16 residues in the CDR3. CDR1 and CDR2 (germline): MDHEN, SYDVKM.

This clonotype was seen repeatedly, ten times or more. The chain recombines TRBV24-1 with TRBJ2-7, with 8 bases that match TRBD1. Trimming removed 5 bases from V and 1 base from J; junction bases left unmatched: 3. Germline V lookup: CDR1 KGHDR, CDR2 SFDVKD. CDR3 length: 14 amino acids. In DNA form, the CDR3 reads TGTGCCACCAGTGCCGGACAGGGTTCCTACGAGCAGTACTTC. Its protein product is CATSAGQGSYEQYF.

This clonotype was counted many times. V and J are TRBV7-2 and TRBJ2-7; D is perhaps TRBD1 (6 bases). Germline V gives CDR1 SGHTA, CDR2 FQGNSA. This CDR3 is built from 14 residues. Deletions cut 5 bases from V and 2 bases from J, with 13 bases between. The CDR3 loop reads CASSHTTGTYEQYF. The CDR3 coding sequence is TGTGCCAGCAGCCATACCACAGGGACCTACGAGCAGTACTTC.

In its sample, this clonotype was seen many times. The CDR3 DNA follows: TGTGCCAGCAGCTCTGGACAGGACCTCCCCAGCGCCGAGCAGTACTTC. Translation gives CASSSGQDLPSAEQYF. The genes are TRBV7-6 and TRBJ2-7; 7 positions match TRBD1. CDR1 and CDR2 from the germline V gene are SGHVS and FNYEAQ. After removal of 4 bases from V and 6 bases from J, the junction contained 15 bases not matched to a gene. The CDR3 loop spans 16 amino acids.

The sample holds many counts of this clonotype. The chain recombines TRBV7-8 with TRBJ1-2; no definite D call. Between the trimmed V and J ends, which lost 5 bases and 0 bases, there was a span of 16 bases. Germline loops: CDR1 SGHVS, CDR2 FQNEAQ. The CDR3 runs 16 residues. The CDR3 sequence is CASSRMGSPANYGYTF. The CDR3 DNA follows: TGTGCCAGCAGCAGAATGGGATCCCCCGCTAACTATGGCTACACCTTC.

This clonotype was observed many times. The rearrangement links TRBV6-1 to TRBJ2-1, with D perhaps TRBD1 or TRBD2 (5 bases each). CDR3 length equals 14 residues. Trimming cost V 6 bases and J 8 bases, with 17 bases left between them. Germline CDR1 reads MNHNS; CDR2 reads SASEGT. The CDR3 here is CASSPSGRGYEQFF. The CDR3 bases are TGTGCCAGCAGCCCAAGCGGTCGGGGCTATGAGCAGTTCTTC.

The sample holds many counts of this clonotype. CDR3 nucleotide sequence: TGCAGCGTTGGGGTGGTGGGCGCGAACACTGAAGCTTTCTTT. The encoded protein is CSVGVVGANTEAFF. The rearrangement links TRBV29-1 to TRBJ1-1; no clear D. The germline V and J ends were trimmed by 4 bases and 1 base, with 13 bases remaining between them. The germline gives CDR1 SQVTM, CDR2 ANQGSEA. CDR3 length: 14 amino acids.

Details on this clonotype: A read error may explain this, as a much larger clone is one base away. Here the CDR3 reads CTSSFRGGRKQETQYF. The CDR3 coding sequence is TGTACCAGCAGCTTTCGGGGGGGGCGCAAACAAGAGACCCAGTACTTC. The rearrangement joins TRBV7-2 to TRBJ2-5, with 8 bases identical to TRBD2. The V gene's germline CDR1 is SGHTA and CDR2 FQGNSA. There are 16 residues in the CDR3. V was clipped by 3 bases and J by 2 bases; unmatched bases: 8.

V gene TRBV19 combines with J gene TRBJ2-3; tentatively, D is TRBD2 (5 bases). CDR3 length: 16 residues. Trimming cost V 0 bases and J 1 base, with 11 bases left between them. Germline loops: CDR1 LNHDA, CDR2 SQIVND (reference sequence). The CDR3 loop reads CASSIDSGWGTDTQYF. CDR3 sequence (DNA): TGTGCCAGTAGTATAGATTCGGGGTGGGGCACAGATACGCAGTATTTT.

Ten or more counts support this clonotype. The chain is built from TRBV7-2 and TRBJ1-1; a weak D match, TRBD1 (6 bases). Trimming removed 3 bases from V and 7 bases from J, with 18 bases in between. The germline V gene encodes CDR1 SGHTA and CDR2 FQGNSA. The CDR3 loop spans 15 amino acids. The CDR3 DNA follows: TGTGCCAGCAGCTTCGGGTGGGGAGGGGGGTATGAAGCTTTCTTT. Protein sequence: CASSFGWGGGYEAFF.

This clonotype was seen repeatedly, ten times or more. CDR3 DNA: TGTGCCAGCAGCTCCGGACTAGCGGGAAGTCAGCAGTTCTTC. This sequence encodes CASSSGLAGSQQFF. The chain has TRBV7-2 and TRBJ2-1, with 12 bases fitting TRBD2. Looked up from germline, CDR1 is SGHTA and CDR2 is FQGNSA. V was clipped by 4 bases and J by 11 bases; unmatched bases: 6. This CDR3 spans 14 amino acids.

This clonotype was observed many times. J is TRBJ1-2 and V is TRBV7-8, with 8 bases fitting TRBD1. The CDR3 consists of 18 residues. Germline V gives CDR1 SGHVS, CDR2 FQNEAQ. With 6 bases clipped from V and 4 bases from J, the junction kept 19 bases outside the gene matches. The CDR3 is CASSPAWTGFQFSYGYTF. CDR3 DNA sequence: TGTGCCAGCAGTCCGGCCTGGACAGGGTTTCAGTTTAGCTATGGCTACACCTTC.

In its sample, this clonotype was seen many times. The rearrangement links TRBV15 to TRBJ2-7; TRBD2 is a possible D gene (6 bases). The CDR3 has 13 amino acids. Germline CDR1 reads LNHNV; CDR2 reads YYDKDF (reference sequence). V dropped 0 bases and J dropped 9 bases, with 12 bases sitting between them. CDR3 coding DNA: TGTGCCACCAGCAGAGATCCAGCGGGTTGGCAGTACTTC. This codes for CATSRDPAGWQYF. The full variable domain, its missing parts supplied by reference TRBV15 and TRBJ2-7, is DAMVIQNPRYQVTQFGKPVTLSCSQTLNHNVMYWYQQKSSQAPKLLFHYYDKDFNNEADTPDNFQSRRPNTSFCFLDIRSPGLGDTAMYLCATSRDPAGWQYFGPGTRLTVT.

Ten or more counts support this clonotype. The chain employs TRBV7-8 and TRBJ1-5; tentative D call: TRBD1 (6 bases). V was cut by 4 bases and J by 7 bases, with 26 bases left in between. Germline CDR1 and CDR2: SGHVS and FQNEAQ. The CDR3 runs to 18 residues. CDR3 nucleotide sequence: TGTGCCAGCAGCTCTACCTCTGCGGGGGCGCGTTTAAACCAGCCCCAGCATTTT. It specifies CASSSTSAGARLNQPQHF.